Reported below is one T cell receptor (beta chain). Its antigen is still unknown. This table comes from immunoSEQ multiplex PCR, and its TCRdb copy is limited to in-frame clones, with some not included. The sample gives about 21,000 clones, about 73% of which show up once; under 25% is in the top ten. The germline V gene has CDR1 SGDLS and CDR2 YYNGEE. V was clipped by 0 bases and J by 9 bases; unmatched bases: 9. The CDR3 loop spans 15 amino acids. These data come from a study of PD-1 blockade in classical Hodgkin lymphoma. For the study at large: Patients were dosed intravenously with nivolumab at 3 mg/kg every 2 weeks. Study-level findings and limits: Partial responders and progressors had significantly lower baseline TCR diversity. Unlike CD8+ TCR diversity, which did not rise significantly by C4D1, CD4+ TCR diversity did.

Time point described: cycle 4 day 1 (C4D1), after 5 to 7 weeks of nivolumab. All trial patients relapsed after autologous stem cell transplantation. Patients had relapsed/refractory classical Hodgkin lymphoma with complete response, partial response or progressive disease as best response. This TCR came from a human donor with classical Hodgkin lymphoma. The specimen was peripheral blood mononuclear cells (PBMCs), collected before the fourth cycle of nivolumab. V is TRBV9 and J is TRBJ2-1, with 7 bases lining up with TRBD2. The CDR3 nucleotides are TGTGCCAGCAGCGTAGACGCACCCCGCGGGGGTGAGCAGTTCTTC. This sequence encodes CASSVDAPRGGEQFF.